This T cell receptor (beta chain) was identified during a study of PD-L1 blockade in urothelial cancer (dated by TCRdb to the late 2010s). Looking at the study overall: All patients started therapy around 2014 and received atezolizumab 1,200 mg intravenously every 3 weeks. Under 10 patients achieved durable clinical benefit and some 21 did not. Durable clinical benefit meant progression-free survival longer than 6 months, and TCR features were also tested against progression-free and overall survival. The study, an exploratory multi-omic analysis, examined somatic, immune and clinical correlates of response to PD-L1 blockade with atezolizumab in urothelial cancer. TCR sequencing covered pretreatment tumor samples and matched, serially collected peripheral blood taken before and after atezolizumab treatment. Approximately 29 patients had pretreatment blood TCR-seq, about 25 had at least one posttreatment blood collection, and about 25 had tumor TCR-seq. An ECOG performance status of 0 or 1 was recorded for the patients, and 0 to 3 prior chemotherapy regimens had been received by the patients. A median of around 150,000 T cells and roughly 80,000 unique TCRs was obtained from blood samples, and a median clonality of approximately 0.077 was observed. About 90% of the roughly 29 patients were males with bladder-origin urothelial cancer, and about 65% of the roughly 30 reported a prior smoking history. Whole exome sequencing and RNA sequencing of pretreatment tumors were performed alongside TCR sequencing in the same patients. Blood samples were analyzed 3 weeks after the start of treatment (second dose) and 6 weeks after the start of treatment.

Synthetic TCR analog templates were spiked into each PCR so that absolute template abundance could be estimated from read counts. The immunoSEQ assay used bias-controlled V and J gene primers to amplify TCRbeta CDR3 regions from genomic DNA. Rearranged TCRbeta segments were sequenced at approximately 20X coverage. The original pipeline was this. Clustering was used to correct sequencing errors, and CDR3s were annotated against IMGT so that V, D and J genes could be assigned. Downstream analyses used only productive TCRbeta rearrangements, leaving out any out-of-frame or stop-codon sequences. To compute clonality, Shannon entropy was normalized by the log of the number of unique productive sequences and then subtracted from one. Clones differing between time points or between blood and tumor were identified using Fisher's exact test with Benjamini-Hochberg correction, with an adjusted p below 0.01 applied as the threshold. TCRdb took this table from immuneACCESS and kept in-frame rearrangements with V and J called. Such tables lack part of the clones; where checked against another copy, unresolved V genes explain under half of the gap, and the rest is unexplained. V and J calls and clone size follow that table, whereas D and trimming were derived from the DNA. Counted in this sample were 100,000 or so clones; roughly 84% of them appeared once. The ten largest clones represent around 2.4% of the sample.

Study-level results and caveats: Among patients with durable benefit, tumor-associated TCR clones showed greater expansion in peripheral blood 3 weeks after treatment started (n ≈ 24, p = 0.022). A pretreatment peripheral blood TCR clonality below the median was linked to improved progression-free and overall survival. Because of the small sample size (n ≈ 30) and the many exploratory analyses performed, the results are intended to be regarded as hypothesis-generating.

A total of 25 to 35 patients with locally advanced or metastatic urothelial carcinoma, treated at Memorial Sloan Kettering on a trial protocol, made up the cohort. Peripheral blood mononuclear cells were collected pretreatment and during treatment, with between 1 and 8 total time points obtained per patient. The Qiagen DNeasy Blood extraction kit was used to purify genomic DNA from total PBMCs and from tumor samples. PBMCs were collected pretreatment and during treatment, and were isolated and stored as previously described. In its sample, this clone was seen once. No cognate antigen has been identified for it. There are no base qualities to consult, and no much larger clone falls within one base. The sequence derives from a man aged 45-65 years with urothelial cancer. Here the sequenced sample was PBMCs, taken around atezolizumab (anti-PD-L1) treatment.

Read as DNA, the sequence is TGTGCCAGCAGTTACTCGACAGGGATGAGTGAGCAGTACTTC. Its translation is CASSYSTGMSEQYF. The rearranged chain carries TRBV6-6 and TRBJ2-7, with 7 junctional bases fitting TRBD1. Spanning cysteine to phenylalanine, the CDR3 consists of 14 amino acids. Just the 42-base CDR3 DNA is kept, in frame starting at base 1. From the germline V gene (reference sequence), CDR1 is MNHNY and CDR2 is SVGAGI. Trimming leaves V shorter by 0 bases and J shorter by 7 bases, with the junction holding 6 bases beyond the gene matches.